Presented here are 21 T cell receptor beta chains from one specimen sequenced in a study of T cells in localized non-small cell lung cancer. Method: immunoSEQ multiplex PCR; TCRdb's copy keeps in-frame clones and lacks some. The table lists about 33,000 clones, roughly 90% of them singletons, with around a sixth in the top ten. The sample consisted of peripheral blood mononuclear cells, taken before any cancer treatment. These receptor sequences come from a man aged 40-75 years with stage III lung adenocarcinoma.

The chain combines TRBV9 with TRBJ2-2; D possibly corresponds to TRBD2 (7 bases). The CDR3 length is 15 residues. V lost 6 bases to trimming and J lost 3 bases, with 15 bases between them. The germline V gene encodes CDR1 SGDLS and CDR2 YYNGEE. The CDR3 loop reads CASTRRGQDTGELFF. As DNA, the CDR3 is TGTGCCAGCACGCGGCGGGGGCAGGACACCGGGGAGCTGTTTTTT.

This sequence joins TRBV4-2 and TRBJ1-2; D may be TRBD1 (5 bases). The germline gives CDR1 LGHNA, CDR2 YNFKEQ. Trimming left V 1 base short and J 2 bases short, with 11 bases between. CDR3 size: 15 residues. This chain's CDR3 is CASSQGGGANYGYTF. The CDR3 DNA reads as TGTGCCAGCAGCCAAGGTGGTGGGGCAAACTATGGCTACACCTTC.

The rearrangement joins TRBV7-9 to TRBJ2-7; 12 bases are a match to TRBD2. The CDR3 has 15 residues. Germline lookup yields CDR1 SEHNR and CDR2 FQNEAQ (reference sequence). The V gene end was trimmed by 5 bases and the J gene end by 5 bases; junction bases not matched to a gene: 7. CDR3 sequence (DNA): TGTGCCAGCAGCCCCCAACTAGCGGGGGGCAACGAGCAGTACTTC. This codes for CASSPQLAGGNEQYF.

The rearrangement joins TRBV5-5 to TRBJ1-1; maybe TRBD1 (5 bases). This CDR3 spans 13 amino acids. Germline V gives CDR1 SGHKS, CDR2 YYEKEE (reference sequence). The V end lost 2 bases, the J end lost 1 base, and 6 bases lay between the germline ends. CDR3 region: CASSFGQNTEAFF. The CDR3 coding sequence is TGTGCCAGCAGCTTCGGACAGAACACTGAAGCTTTCTTT.

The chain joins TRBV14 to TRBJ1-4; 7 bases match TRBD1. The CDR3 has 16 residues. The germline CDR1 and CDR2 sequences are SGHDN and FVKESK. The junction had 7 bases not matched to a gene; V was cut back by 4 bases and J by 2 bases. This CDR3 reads CASSLRRGITNEKLFF. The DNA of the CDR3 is TGTGCCAGCAGCCTTCGCAGGGGGATCACTAATGAAAAACTGTTTTTT.

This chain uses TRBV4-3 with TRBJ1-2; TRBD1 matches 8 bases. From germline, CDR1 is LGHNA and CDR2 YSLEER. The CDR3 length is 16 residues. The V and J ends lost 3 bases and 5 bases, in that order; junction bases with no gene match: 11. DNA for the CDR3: TGCGCCAGCAGCCAGACCGGGACAGGAGGATTTTATGGCTACACCTTC. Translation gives CASSQTGTGGFYGYTF.

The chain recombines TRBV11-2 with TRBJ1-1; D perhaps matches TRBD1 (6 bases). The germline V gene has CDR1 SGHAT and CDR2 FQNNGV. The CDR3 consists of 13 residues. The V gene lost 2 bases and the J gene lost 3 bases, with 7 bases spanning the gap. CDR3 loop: CASSLHRDTEAFF. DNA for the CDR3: TGTGCCAGCAGCTTACACAGGGACACTGAAGCTTTCTTT.

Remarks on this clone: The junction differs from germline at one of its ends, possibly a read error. CDR3 nucleotides: TGCGCCAGCAGCCAAGACCTCCGACAGGGAACCTCCCTCTCCCACGAGCAGTACTTC. It specifies CASSQDLRQGTSLSHEQYF. The V call is TRBV4-3, the J call TRBJ2-7, with TRBD1 matching 7 bases. Germline lookup yields CDR1 LGHNA and CDR2 YSLEER. CDR3 length: 19 residues.

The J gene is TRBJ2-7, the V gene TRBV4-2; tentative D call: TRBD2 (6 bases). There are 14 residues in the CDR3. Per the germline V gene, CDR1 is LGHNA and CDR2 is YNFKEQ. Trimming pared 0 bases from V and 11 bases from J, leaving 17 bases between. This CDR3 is CASSQDISDGGKYF. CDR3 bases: TGTGCCAGCAGCCAAGACATATCGGACGGAGGGAAGTACTTC.

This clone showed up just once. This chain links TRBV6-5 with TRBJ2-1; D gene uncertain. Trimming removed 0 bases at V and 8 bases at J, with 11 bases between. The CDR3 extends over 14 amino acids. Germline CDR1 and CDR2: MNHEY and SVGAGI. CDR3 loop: CASSYSTRADEQFF. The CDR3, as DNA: TGTGCCAGCAGTTACTCGACTCGAGCCGATGAGCAGTTCTTC.

The CDR3 is CASSDIRQQNYGYTF. The CDR3 nucleotides are TGTGCCAGCAGTGACATCCGACAGCAGAACTATGGCTACACCTTC. J is TRBJ1-2 and V is TRBV6-1, with D possibly TRBD1 on 5 matching bases. Germline V gene lookup returns CDR1 MNHNS and CDR2 SASEGT. The CDR3 covers 15 residues. V lost 3 bases and J 2 bases, leaving 13 bases between the germline ends.

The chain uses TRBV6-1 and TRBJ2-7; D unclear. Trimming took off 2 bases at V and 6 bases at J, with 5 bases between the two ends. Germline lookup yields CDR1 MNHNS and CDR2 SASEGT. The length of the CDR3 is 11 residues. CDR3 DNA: TGTGCCAGCAGTGAAAGCTCCGAGCAGTACTTC. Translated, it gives CASSESSEQYF.

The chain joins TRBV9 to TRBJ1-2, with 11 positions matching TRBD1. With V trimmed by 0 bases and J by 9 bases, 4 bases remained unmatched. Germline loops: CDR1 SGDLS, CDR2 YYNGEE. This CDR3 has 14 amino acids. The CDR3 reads CASSVVGQGASYTF. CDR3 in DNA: TGTGCCAGCAGCGTAGTCGGACAGGGGGCGAGCTACACCTTC.

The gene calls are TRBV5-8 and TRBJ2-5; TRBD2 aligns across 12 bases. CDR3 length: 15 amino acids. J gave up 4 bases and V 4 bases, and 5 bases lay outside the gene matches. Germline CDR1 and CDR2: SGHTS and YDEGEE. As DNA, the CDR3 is TGTGCCAGCAGCAGGACTAGCGGGGTGGCAGAGACCCAGTACTTC. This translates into CASSRTSGVAETQYF. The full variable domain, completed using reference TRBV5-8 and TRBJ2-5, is EAGVTQSPTHLIKTRGQQATLRCSPISGHTSVYWYQQALGLGLQFLLWYDEGEERNRGNFPPRFSGRQFPNYSSELNVNALELEDSALYLCASSRTSGVAETQYFGPGTRLLVL.

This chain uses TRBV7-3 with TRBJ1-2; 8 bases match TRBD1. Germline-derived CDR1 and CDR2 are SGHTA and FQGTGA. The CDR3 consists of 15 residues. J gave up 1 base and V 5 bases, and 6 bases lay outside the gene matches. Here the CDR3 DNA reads TGTGCCAGCAGCCCGACAGGGGAGGATAACTATGGCTACACCTTC. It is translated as CASSPTGEDNYGYTF. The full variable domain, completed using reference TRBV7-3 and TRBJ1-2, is GAGVSQTPSNKVTEKGKYVELRCDPISGHTALYWYRQSLGQGPEFLIYFQGTGAADDSGLPNDRFFAVRPEGSVSTLKIQRTERGDSAVYLCASSPTGEDNYGYTFGSGTRLTVV.

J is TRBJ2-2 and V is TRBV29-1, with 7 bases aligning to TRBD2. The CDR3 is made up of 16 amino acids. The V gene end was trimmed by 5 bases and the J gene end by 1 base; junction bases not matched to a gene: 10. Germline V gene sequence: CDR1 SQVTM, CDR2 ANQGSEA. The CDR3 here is CSVTEARGVNTGELFF. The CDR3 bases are TGCAGCGTTACAGAGGCCCGGGGGGTGAACACCGGGGAGCTGTTTTTT.

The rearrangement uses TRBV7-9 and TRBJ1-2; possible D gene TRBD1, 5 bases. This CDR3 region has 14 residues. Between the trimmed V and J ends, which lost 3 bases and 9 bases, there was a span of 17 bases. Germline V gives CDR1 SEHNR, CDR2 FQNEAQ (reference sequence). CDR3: CASSFLGAGISYTF. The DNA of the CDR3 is TGTGCCAGCAGCTTTTTAGGGGCAGGGATAAGCTACACCTTC.

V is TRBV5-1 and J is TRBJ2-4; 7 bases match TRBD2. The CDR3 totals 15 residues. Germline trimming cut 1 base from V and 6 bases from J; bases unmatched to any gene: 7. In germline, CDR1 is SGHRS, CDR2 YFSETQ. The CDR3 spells CASSLSASGTNIQYF. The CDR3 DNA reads TGCGCCAGCAGCTTGTCGGCTAGCGGAACAAACATTCAGTACTTC.

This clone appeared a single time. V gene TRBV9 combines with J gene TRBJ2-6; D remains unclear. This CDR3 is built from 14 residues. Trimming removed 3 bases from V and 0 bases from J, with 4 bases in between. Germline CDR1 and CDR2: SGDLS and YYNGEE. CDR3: CASSDYSGANVLTF. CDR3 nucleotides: TGTGCCAGCAGCGACTACTCTGGGGCCAACGTCCTGACTTTC.

In nucleotides, the CDR3 is TGCGCCAGCAGCCAATCCCCTAGCGGGGGGGCCGTAGAGACCCAGTACTTC. Translating gives CASSQSPSGGAVETQYF. This chain connects TRBV4-3 to TRBJ2-5; 12 bases fit TRBD2. The germline gives CDR1 LGHNA, CDR2 YSLEER. The CDR3 is made up of 17 amino acids. V was clipped by 2 bases and J by 4 bases; unmatched bases: 8.

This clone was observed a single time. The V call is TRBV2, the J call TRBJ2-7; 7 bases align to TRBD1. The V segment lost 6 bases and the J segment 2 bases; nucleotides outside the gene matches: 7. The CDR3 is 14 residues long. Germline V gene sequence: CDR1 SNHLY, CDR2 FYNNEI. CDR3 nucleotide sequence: TGTGCCAGCAGACCCGGGACAGATGCCTACGAGCAGTACTTC. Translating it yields CASRPGTDAYEQYF.